One sample yielded the 21 T cell receptor beta chains listed below, sequenced in a study of CD8+ T cells in alopecia areata. RNA was extracted and reverse transcribed into cDNA as the sequencing template. The data were produced by immunoSEQ multiplex PCR, yet TCRdb's version contains in-frame clones alone and is incomplete. The profile covers 30,000 to 40,000 clones, with roughly 80% appearing a single time and roughly a fifth taken by the ten largest. Sequenced: NKG2D-low CD8+ T cells sorted from blood. The receptors here all came from a human donor with alopecia areata.

This chain uses TRBV5-4 with TRBJ2-5; the D gene is possibly TRBD1 (5 bases). The V gene's germline CDR1 is SGHNT and CDR2 YYREEE (reference sequence). With 4 bases removed from V and 5 bases from J, the gap between germline ends came to 18 bases. This CDR3 is built from 15 residues. CDR3 in DNA: TGTGCCAGCAGCCAAGATAAAGGGGATATCGAGACCCAGTACTTC. Translated: CASSQDKGDIETQYF.

This sequence joins TRBV9 and TRBJ2-7; 7 bases fit TRBD1. This CDR3 has 14 amino acids. V shed 3 bases and J 5 bases; nucleotides not matched to a gene: 8. Germline CDR1 and CDR2: SGDLS and YYNGEE. The chain's CDR3 is CASSGTGVSHEQYF. The CDR3 DNA sequence: TGTGCCAGCAGCGGAACAGGGGTGAGCCACGAGCAGTACTTC.

This clone is labeled as medium-sized (0.01 to 0.1%). The V and J genes are TRBV4-3 and TRBJ2-6; possibly TRBD1 for D (6 bases). This CDR3 is 16 amino acids long. Looked up from germline, CDR1 is LGHNA and CDR2 is YSLEER. The V end was cut by 1 base, the J end by 0 bases, with 7 bases between. The CDR3 region is CASSQGTASGANVLTF. The CDR3 DNA sequence: TGCGCCAGCAGCCAAGGGACAGCCTCTGGGGCCAACGTCCTGACTTTC.

J is TRBJ2-3 and V is TRBV29-1, with 8 bases lining up with TRBD2. CDR3 length: 14 residues. V gave up 4 bases and J gave up 7 bases; unmatched junction bases: 10. Germline CDR1 and CDR2: SQVTM and ANQGSEA. The DNA of the CDR3 is TGCAGCGTTGTGCCGCCGGGGGGGGGTTATACGCAGTATTTT. Protein: CSVVPPGGGYTQYF.

The chain employs TRBV2 and TRBJ2-7; 9 bases map to TRBD2. Looked up from germline, CDR1 is SNHLY and CDR2 is FYNNEI. The CDR3 totals 15 residues. The V gene end was trimmed by 3 bases and the J gene end by 1 base; junction bases not matched to a gene: 4. The CDR3, as DNA: TGTGCCAGCAGTGACCCTAGCGGGGAGTCCTACGAGCAGTACTTC. This gives the protein CASSDPSGESYEQYF. Filled out from reference TRBV2 and TRBJ2-7, the complete variable domain reads EPEVTQTPSHQVTQMGQEVILRCVPISNHLYFYWYRQILGQKVEFLVSFYNNEISEKSEIFDDQFSVERPDGSNFTLKIRSTKLEDSAMYFCASSDPSGESYEQYFGPGTRLTVT.

V is TRBV11-1 and J is TRBJ2-1, with TRBD2 as a possible D gene (5 bases). V was clipped by 8 bases and J by 9 bases, with 20 bases between them. Germline V lookup: CDR1 SGHAT, CDR2 FQDESV (reference sequence). The CDR3 sequence is 14 residues long. CDR3 nucleotide sequence: TGTGCCAGCGTGTTATCCGGAGACCGGGGTGAGCAGTTCTTC. Translation: CASVLSGDRGEQFF.

This chain joins TRBV18 and TRBJ2-7, with a weak D call TRBD1 (5 bases). Germline V gene sequence: CDR1 KGHSH, CDR2 LQKENI. The CDR3 sequence is 13 residues long. V lost 4 bases to trimming and J lost 7 bases, with 14 bases between them. CDR3 sequence: CASSQRAGMEQYF. The CDR3, as DNA: TGTGCCAGCTCACAGCGCGCAGGGATGGAGCAGTACTTC.

The rearrangement uses TRBV5-8 and TRBJ2-7, with D perhaps TRBD1 or TRBD2 (5 bases each). Germline V gives CDR1 SGHTS, CDR2 YDEGEE. This CDR3 is 14 amino acids long. Trimming removed 0 bases from V and 2 bases from J, with 9 bases in between. CDR3 in amino acids: CASSLGGTTYEQYF. The CDR3 DNA reads as TGTGCCAGCAGCTTGGGTGGGACCACCTACGAGCAGTACTTC.

The V and J genes are TRBV5-6 and TRBJ1-5, with TRBD1 as a possible D gene (6 bases). Germline-derived CDR1 and CDR2 are SGHDT and YYEEEE. The CDR3 runs 16 residues. V gave up 4 bases and J gave up 2 bases, with 16 bases separating them. The CDR3 DNA follows: TGTGCCAGCAGCCTGGAAATGAGGGGGGGCAATCAGCCCCAGCATTTT. This sequence encodes CASSLEMRGGNQPQHF.

The V gene is TRBV29-1, the J gene TRBJ2-7; D unclear. Per the germline V gene, CDR1 is SQVTM and CDR2 is ANQGSEA. Trimming cost V 0 bases and J 5 bases, with 14 bases left between them. This CDR3 region has 14 residues. In DNA form, the CDR3 reads TGCAGCGTTGAAGAATCGGGTCCGGCTGACGAGCAGTACTTC. Protein product: CSVEESGPADEQYF.

The chain joins TRBV28 to TRBJ2-3; 7 bases map to TRBD2. The germline CDR1 and CDR2 sequences are MDHEN and SYDVKM. Trimming at V came to 8 bases and at J to 2 bases, leaving 7 bases not matched to a gene. CDR3 length equals 14 residues. The CDR3, as DNA: TGTGCCAGCGGGGAGGGATTAACCACAGATACGCAGTATTTT. Translation: CASGEGLTTDTQYF.

V gene TRBV29-1 combines with J gene TRBJ2-7; 10 nucleotides align to TRBD1. CDR1 is SQVTM and CDR2 is ANQGSEA in the germline V gene. V was pared by 6 bases and J by 5 bases, with 1 base of the junction left unmatched. The CDR3 is 11 amino acids. CDR3 bases: TGCAGCGTGGGACAGGGGAACGAGCAGTACTTC. Its protein is CSVGQGNEQYF.

V is TRBV29-1 and J is TRBJ2-1, with TRBD2 matching 13 bases. Germline V gene sequence: CDR1 SQVTM, CDR2 ANQGSEA. J lost 6 bases, V lost 7 bases, and 9 bases had no gene match. The CDR3 covers 15 residues. The CDR3 sequence is CSAILTSGRANEQFF. CDR3 DNA: TGCAGCGCCATTCTAACTAGCGGGAGGGCCAATGAGCAGTTCTTC.

The rearrangement links TRBV28 to TRBJ2-5, with unresolved D. The V end lost 3 bases, the J end lost 5 bases, and 19 bases lay between the germline ends. The CDR3 totals 16 residues. Germline V gene lookup returns CDR1 MDHEN and CDR2 SYDVKM. CDR3 region: CASSLPVGAPSETQYF. The CDR3 coding sequence is TGTGCCAGCAGTTTGCCCGTAGGAGCGCCGTCTGAGACCCAGTACTTC.

This chain joins TRBV4-1 and TRBJ2-7; TRBD2 aligns across 10 bases. The CDR3 is 15 residues long. Germline CDR1 and CDR2: MGHRA and YSYEKL. Trimming took 0 bases from V and 4 from J; bases not matched to a gene: 3. The CDR3 is CASSQDTGLAYEQYF. Here the CDR3 DNA reads TGCGCCAGCAGCCAAGATACGGGACTAGCGTACGAGCAGTACTTC.

The chain has TRBV30 and TRBJ1-1; TRBD1 is a possible D gene (5 bases). CDR1 is GTSNPN and CDR2 is SVGIG in the germline V gene (reference sequence). The V and J ends lost 4 bases and 4 bases respectively, with 10 bases between them. The CDR3 spans 12 residues. The chain's CDR3 is CAWNGGATEAFF. Here the CDR3 DNA reads TGTGCCTGGAACGGGGGAGCCACTGAAGCTTTCTTT.

The gene calls are TRBV7-9 and TRBJ2-7; D may match TRBD1 or TRBD2 (5 bases each). V was trimmed by 5 bases and J by 6 bases, leaving 17 bases between them. The CDR3 length is 14 residues. The germline V gene encodes CDR1 SEHNR and CDR2 FQNEAQ (reference sequence). CDR3 bases: TGTGCCAGCAGCCCTAGTGGGGGATCACGCGAGCAGTACTTC. Protein: CASSPSGGSREQYF.

This clone has more than one count but fewer than ten. J is TRBJ2-2 and V is TRBV10-1; tentatively, D is TRBD2 (6 bases). V lost 2 bases to trimming and J lost 10 bases, with 11 bases between them. Per the germline V gene, CDR1 is WNHNN and CDR2 is SYGVQD (reference sequence). The CDR3 sequence is 13 residues long. The CDR3 loop is CASSEVGGLELFF. For the CDR3, the DNA is TGCGCCAGCAGTGAGGTGGGGGGTTTGGAGCTGTTTTTT.

The rearrangement uses TRBV30 and TRBJ2-2, with D perhaps TRBD1 (6 bases). From germline, CDR1 is GTSNPN and CDR2 SVGIG (reference sequence). Between the trimmed V and J ends, which lost 2 bases and 6 bases, there was a span of 13 bases. The CDR3 consists of 14 residues. CDR3 in amino acids: CAWSWGQGAGELFF. CDR3 DNA sequence: TGTGCCTGGAGTTGGGGGCAGGGCGCCGGGGAGCTGTTTTTT.

The V and J genes are TRBV7-9 and TRBJ2-1; TRBD2 matches 9 bases. V lost 6 bases and J lost 6; bases outside the gene matches: 12. CDR3 length equals 16 residues. Looked up from germline, CDR1 is SEHNR and CDR2 is FQNEAQ (reference sequence). The CDR3 spells CASSRSGTSSVNEQFF. The CDR3 nucleotides are TGTGCCAGCAGTCGTTCCGGGACTAGCTCTGTCAATGAGCAGTTCTTC.

This clone was found a few times. V is TRBV18 and J is TRBJ2-7; D is possibly TRBD2 (5 bases). Trimming pared 7 bases from V and 3 bases from J, leaving 13 bases between. The CDR3 runs to 13 residues. The V gene's germline CDR1 is KGHSH and CDR2 LQKENI. The DNA of the CDR3 is TGTGCCAGCTTCCCGGACGGGAACTACGAGCAGTACTTC. This codes for CASFPDGNYEQYF.